Listed below are T cell receptor beta chains from one sample, sequenced in a study of radiotherapy plus CTLA-4 blockade in lung cancer. Clones were read by immunoSEQ multiplex PCR, and TCRdb kept only the in-frame ones, dropping some. The table lists roughly 88,000 clones, under 90% of them singletons. The sequences come from peripheral blood, collected from a patient treated with radiotherapy plus ipilimumab. The origin of the receptors is a human donor with non-small cell lung cancer who had stable disease on radiotherapy plus ipilimumab. Both conserved end residues are part of each CDR3. A D gene is named only where the DNA matches it firmly. Only some rows state a clone size, as once, few, many or a class for expanded clones.

D gene,J gene,V gene,clone size,CDR3 DNA,CDR3 protein
TRBD1,TRBJ1-6,TRBV5-6,NA,TGTGCCAGCAGCCCCGGACAGGTCCCCATTGAGGCCCTCCACTTT,CASSPGQVPIEALHF
NA,TRBJ1-5,TRBV2,NA,TGTGCCAGCAGTCAGGACACAACACGGCCCCAGCATTTT,CASSQDTTRPQHF
NA,TRBJ2-1,TRBV30,NA,TGTGCCTGGAGTGTGGGGAATGAGCAGTTCTTC,CAWSVGNEQFF
TRBD2,TRBJ2-1,TRBV9,NA,TGTGCCAGCAGCGCCGCCGGGACTAGCAATGAGCAGTTCTTC,CASSAAGTSNEQFF
TRBD1,TRBJ1-2,TRBV5-1,NA,TGCGCCAGCAGTTCGACAGGGGGCGCGTCCGGCTACACCTTC,CASSSTGGASGYTF
TRBD1,TRBJ2-5,TRBV11-2,NA,TGTGCCAGCAGCTTAGGACAGGGCCAAGAGACCCAGTACTTC,CASSLGQGQETQYF
NA,TRBJ1-4,TRBV9,NA,TGTGCCAGCAGCGGACACCCAACTAATGAAAAACTGTTTTTT,CASSGHPTNEKLFF
NA,TRBJ1-3,TRBV2,NA,TGTGCCAGCAGTTTGGTTGGAAACACCATATATTTT,CASSLVGNTIYF
NA,TRBJ2-2,TRBV14,NA,TGTGCCAGCAGCCAATGGACATTGAACACCGGGGAGCTGTTTTTT,CASSQWTLNTGELFF
NA,TRBJ1-5,TRBV6-5,NA,TGTGCCAGCAGATCTGACAGGAATAGCAATCAGCCCCAGCATTTT,CASRSDRNSNQPQHF
NA,TRBJ2-3,TRBV7-2,NA,TGTGCCAGCAGCTTAGCGAACAGAAACACAGATACGCAGTATTTT,CASSLANRNTDTQYF
NA,TRBJ2-1,TRBV28,once,TGTGCCAGCACCACAGGGGGGGGCCGATACAATGAGCAGTTCTTC,CASTTGGGRYNEQFF
TRBD1,TRBJ1-2,TRBV6-1,NA,TGTGCCAGCAGTGAAAGGTCTGGACAGGGTTATGGCTACACCTTC,CASSERSGQGYGYTF
NA,TRBJ1-1,TRBV6-1,few,TGTGCCAGCATGGGGACTGACAGTAAAGCTTTCTTT,CASMGTDSKAFF
NA,TRBJ2-7,TRBV27,NA,TGTGCCAGCAGTTATCGACCCGGCTCCTACGAGCAGTACTTC,CASSYRPGSYEQYF
NA,TRBJ2-5,TRBV28,NA,TGTGCCAGCAGTTTAGGCGGAAACTCCTTCAAAGAGCAGTACTTC,CASSLGGNSFKEQYF
NA,TRBJ2-7,TRBV19,NA,TGTGCCAGTAGTTTGGACCTCCGGGACGCCTACGAGCAGTACTTC,CASSLDLRDAYEQYF
NA,TRBJ2-7,TRBV30,NA,TGTGCCTGGAGTGTACAGGGCAGCTCCTACGAGCAGTACTTC,CAWSVQGSSYEQYF
TRBD1,TRBJ2-4,TRBV7-9,NA,TGTGCCAGCAGCTTCCCCGGGACAGGGGGATCGGCCAAAAACATTCAGTACTTC,CASSFPGTGGSAKNIQYF
NA,TRBJ1-1,TRBV2,once,TGTGCCAGCACAGGGGAGGGGACGAACACTGAAGCTTTCTTT,CASTGEGTNTEAFF
TRBD1,TRBJ1-2,TRBV10-2,few,TGCGCCAGCAGGGCGACAGGGCCCCATGGCTACACCTTC,CASRATGPHGYTF
TRBD1,TRBJ2-7,TRBV6-4,NA,TGTGCCAGCAGTGACCCCGCGGCAACAGGGGGCTGCTACGAGCAGTACTTC,CASSDPAATGGCYEQYF
NA,TRBJ1-1,TRBV5-1,NA,TGCGCCAGCAGCTTGGAGAGGGGGGACACTGAAGCTTTCTTT,CASSLERGDTEAFF
NA,TRBJ1-1,TRBV28,NA,TGTGCCAGCAGTCTCCCAGTGAGAAACACTGAAGCTTTCTTT,CASSLPVRNTEAFF
NA,TRBJ2-6,TRBV27,NA,TGTGCCAGCAGCCAACAGGGGGGGCCTGGGGCCAACGTCCTGACTTTC,CASSQQGGPGANVLTF
NA,TRBJ1-4,TRBV5-4,few,TGTGCCAGCAGCTTTCCGGGGGAAAAACTGTTTTTT,CASSFPGEKLFF
NA,TRBJ2-7,TRBV10-3,few,TGTGCCACGACTTCAGATACGGGCTACGAGCAGTACTTC,CATTSDTGYEQYF
NA,TRBJ1-1,TRBV27,NA,TGTGCCAGCAGTTTTCGAGATCGAGTTAACACTGAAGCTTTCTTT,CASSFRDRVNTEAFF
NA,TRBJ1-2,TRBV30,NA,TGTGCCTGGAGTCCCGCCTCGGGGGGCCTCGAAGGCTACACCTTC,CAWSPASGGLEGYTF
NA,TRBJ1-2,TRBV4-2,NA,TGTGCCAGCAGCCAAGATCGTGTAACAGGAAGTAGGTATGGCTACACCTTC,CASSQDRVTGSRYGYTF
NA,TRBJ1-3,TRBV5-6,NA,TGTGCCAGCAGCCTTTTCCGGGACAAGGTAAGCCCTGGAAACACCATATATTTT,CASSLFRDKVSPGNTIYF
NA,TRBJ2-7,TRBV20-1,NA,TGCAGTGCCAGAGGGGTGGACGAGCAGTACTTC,CSARGVDEQYF
NA,TRBJ1-4,TRBV7-9,NA,TGTGCCAGCAGCGGAACAGGGATGAGGGAAAAACTGTTTTTT,CASSGTGMREKLFF
NA,TRBJ2-7,TRBV28,NA,TGTGCCAGCAGTGCCACAGGGAGGATATACGAGCAGTACTTC,CASSATGRIYEQYF
NA,TRBJ2-7,TRBV7-2,NA,TGTGCCAGCAGCTTAGAGCAGTACGGGCAGTACTTC,CASSLEQYGQYF
TRBD1,TRBJ2-7,TRBV6-1,once,TGTGCCAGCAGCGAAGGGGGGACAGGGGCTTACGAGCAGTACTTC,CASSEGGTGAYEQYF